This T cell receptor beta chain was obtained from a study of hypomethylating agent response in myelodysplastic syndrome. Looking at the study overall: The most frequent mutation was TET2, in about 50% of the 11 patients.

This clone appeared a few times. TCRdb's copy holds only in-frame clones and misses some; the assay was immunoSEQ multiplex PCR. The data hold fewer than 7,500 clones, with around 80% observed a single time. Germline lookup yields CDR1 SEHNR and CDR2 FQNEAQ (reference sequence). V was cut by 5 bases and J by 5 bases, with 12 bases left in between. The CDR3 extends over 14 amino acids. The sequence was collected from a human donor with myelodysplastic syndrome. J is TRBJ2-2 and V is TRBV7-9, with D perhaps matching TRBD1 or TRBD2 (6 bases each). The material was bone marrow, obtained before or after starting hypomethylating agent treatment for myelodysplastic syndrome (not recorded which). The CDR3 nucleotides are TGTGCCAGCAGCGATACAGGGAGGACCGGGGAGCTGTTTTTT. Encoded protein: CASSDTGRTGELFF.